This TCR beta chain was documented in a study of cytomegalovirus exposure and HLA in healthy donors. This clone was observed a few times. Its antigen is currently unknown. General study points: For TCR beta chains, V- and J-gene trimming was later linked to a missense DCLRE1C variant. For presence/absence analyses, sequencing depth was assumed to be roughly uniform across donors. Looking again later, the authors saw that most CMV-associated TCR beta chains seemed HLA-restricted.

Primers for the PCR totalled 60 Vbeta and 13 Jbeta. The assay was immunoSEQ multiplex PCR, and TCRdb's table has in-frame clones only and misses some. The sample holds about 130,000 clones, 80% to 90% seen once. This sequence was found in a male donor in good health and CMV-seropositive. The sample consisted of PBMCs.

The CDR3 is CASSLARGAGANVLTF. The DNA of the CDR3 is TGTGCCAGCAGCTTAGCGCGGGGGGCTGGGGCCAACGTCCTGACTTTC. The rearrangement uses TRBV7-9 and TRBJ2-6; TRBD2 aligns across 8 bases. V gave up 0 bases and J gave up 2 bases; unmatched junction bases: 0. Germline values: CDR1 SEHNR, CDR2 FQNEAQ (reference sequence). This CDR3 has 16 residues.